This passage covers 13 T cell receptor beta chains from one sample sequenced in a study of Ad26.COV2.S vaccination and SARS-CoV-2 variants. Noted treatment: over 15 received Ad26.COV2.S at low or high dose, single or two shots; 5 received placebo; per-sample allocation not given. Sampling was done on day 63 after the first vaccine or placebo injection. Clones were read by immunoSEQ multiplex PCR, and TCRdb kept only the in-frame ones, dropping some. The sample holds fewer than 500,000 clones, roughly 89% seen once. The sequenced sample was peripheral blood, obtained in a trial of Ad26.COV2.S vaccine versus placebo. Receptors originate from a person between 18 and 59 years old who received the Ad26.COV2.S COVID-19 vaccine or a placebo.

The J gene is TRBJ1-6, the V gene TRBV25-1, with 7 bases fitting TRBD1. The ends lost 1 base at V and 0 bases at J; junction bases unmatched: 6. Per the germline V gene, CDR1 is MGHDK and CDR2 is SYGVNS. The CDR3 runs to 18 residues. CDR3 protein: CASSESPTGSSYNSPLHF. DNA of the CDR3: TGTGCCAGCAGTGAATCCCCGACAGGGAGCTCCTATAATTCACCCCTCCACTTT.

J is TRBJ2-7 and V is TRBV29-1; D not certain. Germline V gene sequence: CDR1 SQVTM, CDR2 ANQGSEA. V lost 7 bases to trimming and J lost 5 bases, with 12 bases between them. The CDR3 is 11 residues long. The CDR3, as DNA: TGCAGCGCCCAAGTTGGTGACGAGCAGTACGTC. This encodes CSAQVGDEQYV.

The V and J genes are TRBV10-3 and TRBJ1-2; a possible D gene is TRBD1 (6 bases). Per germline, CDR1 ENHRY and CDR2 SYGVKD. V lost 2 bases and J 5 bases, leaving 12 bases between the germline ends. The CDR3 has 14 residues. The CDR3 spells CAISEGPGVYGYTF. In DNA form, the CDR3 reads TGTGCCATCAGTGAGGGTCCAGGGGTGTATGGCTACACCTTC.

The chain has TRBV19 and TRBJ2-6, with TRBD2 matching 11 bases. The trim removed 6 bases at V and 1 base at J, leaving 11 bases unmatched. This CDR3 spans 19 amino acids. Germline V gives CDR1 LNHDA, CDR2 SQIVND (reference sequence). In DNA, the CDR3 is TGTGCCAGTAGCCAAAGGAGACTAGCGGGACGGTCTGGGGCCAACGTCCTGACTTTC. Translation gives CASSQRRLAGRSGANVLTF.

The chain employs TRBV12-5 and TRBJ1-6, with 7 bases matching TRBD1. J gave up 8 bases and V 6 bases, and 10 bases lay outside the gene matches. The CDR3 has 15 amino acids. Per the germline V gene, CDR1 is LGHNT and CDR2 is FRNRAP. CDR3 DNA: TGTGCTAGTGGCCTGACGGCAGGGGGGTATTCACCCCTCCACTTT. It is translated as CASGLTAGGYSPLHF.

The chain links TRBV10-2 to TRBJ1-3; no clear D gene. This CDR3 is 13 amino acids long. The germline CDR1 and CDR2 sequences are WSHSY and SAAADI. V was pared by 0 bases and J by 4 bases, with 4 bases between. Written as DNA, the CDR3 is TGCGCCAGCAGTGAGTCGGAAGGAAACACCATATATTTT. Protein sequence: CASSESEGNTIYF.

The V and J genes are TRBV19 and TRBJ2-7; D may be TRBD1 or TRBD2 (5 bases each). This CDR3 comprises 14 residues. Trimming left V 5 bases short and J 9 bases short, with 20 bases between. The germline gives CDR1 LNHDA, CDR2 SQIVND (reference sequence). The CDR3 coding sequence is TGTGCCAGTAGTGCCCGGGACGGACTTACGACGCAGTACGTC. Translation: CASSARDGLTTQYV.

J is TRBJ2-5 and V is TRBV5-1; tentative D call: TRBD2 (6 bases). This CDR3 is built from 15 residues. Germline V gene lookup returns CDR1 SGHRS and CDR2 YFSETQ. V dropped 6 bases and J dropped 4 bases, with 19 bases sitting between them. The CDR3 sequence: CASNLHGGGVETQYF. As DNA, the CDR3 is TGCGCCAGCAACCTTCACGGGGGAGGTGTAGAGACCCAGTACTTC. The variable domain in full, with the rest retrieved from reference TRBV5-1 and TRBJ2-5, is KAGVTQTPRYLIKTRGQQVTLSCSPISGHRSVSWYQQTPGQGLQFLFEYFSETQRNKGNFPGRFSGRQFSNSRSEMNVSTLELGDSALYLCASNLHGGGVETQYFGPGTRLLVL.

V is TRBV24-1 and J is TRBJ2-7; tentatively, D is TRBD1 or TRBD2 (6 bases each). The CDR3 loop spans 17 amino acids. V was pared by 0 bases and J by 4 bases, with 18 bases between. Germline V gene lookup returns CDR1 KGHDR and CDR2 SFDVKD. The CDR3 sequence: CATSDLLRDTWEYEQYV. CDR3 DNA: TGTGCCACCAGTGATTTGTTGCGGGACACTTGGGAATACGAGCAGTACGTC.

The rearrangement joins TRBV5-8 to TRBJ2-3, with 12 bases identical to TRBD1. CDR1 is SGHTS, CDR2 YDEGEE, per germline. V shed 4 bases and J 3 bases; nucleotides not matched to a gene: 3. The CDR3 consists of 15 residues. The CDR3 protein is CASSRGQGATDTQYF. The CDR3 bases are TGTGCCAGCAGCAGGGGACAGGGGGCGACAGATACGCAGTATTTT.

V is TRBV19 and J is TRBJ2-5; a weak D match, TRBD2 (6 bases). V was pared by 5 bases and J by 2 bases, with 12 bases between. This CDR3 has 14 residues. CDR1 is LNHDA, CDR2 SQIVND, per germline (reference sequence). CDR3 sequence: CASSEVGSQETQYF. In DNA form, the CDR3 reads TGTGCCAGTAGTGAGGTCGGGAGTCAAGAGACCCAGTACTTC.

The V gene is TRBV7-9, the J gene TRBJ1-5; D ambiguous. This CDR3 is built from 14 residues. Germline CDR1 is SEHNR and CDR2 is FQNEAQ (reference sequence). V was trimmed by 1 base and J by 0 bases, leaving 4 bases between them. CDR3 in DNA: TGTGCCAGCAGCTTAGGGACTAGCAATCAGCCCCAGCATTTT. Protein: CASSLGTSNQPQHF.

This chain connects TRBV11-3 to TRBJ2-3; D gene uncertain. From germline, CDR1 is SGHNT and CDR2 YENEEA. Trimming pared 5 bases from V and 3 bases from J, leaving 15 bases between. The CDR3 has 15 residues. The DNA of the CDR3 is TGTGCCAGCAGCACTCCTGGAGACGGGACAGATACGCAGTATTTT. Amino acid sequence: CASSTPGDGTDTQYF.